This is a list of T cell receptor beta chains from one sample in a study of CD8 T cells in ankylosing spondylitis. One entry per CDR3 protein, called by TCRdb with MiXCR from the 5' RACE reads. The sample consists of under 550,000 distinct CDR3 sequences, 25% to 30% of them appearing once. The sample consisted of blood, either unsorted or a sorted T cell fraction (not recorded which). The origin of the receptors is a male donor with ankylosing spondylitis. Both conserved end residues are part of each CDR3. The order of the fields is clone size, J gene, V gene, D gene, CDR3 protein, CDR3 DNA. A D gene is named only where the DNA matches it firmly. Not every row has a clone size; where given, it reads once, few, many or a size class.

few TRBJ2-1 TRBV20-1 . CSARDDLPGHEQFF TGCAGTGCTAGAGATGATCTCCCAGGTCATGAGCAGTTCTTC
. TRBJ1-4 TRBV20-1 TRBD1 CSAPRTGREKLFF TGCAGTGCCCCTAGGACAGGGCGGGAAAAACTGTTTTTT
. TRBJ2-1 TRBV5-1 TRBD2 CASSPDQTSGSYNEQFF TGCGCCAGCAGCCCCGACCAGACTAGCGGCTCCTACAATGAGCAGTTCTTC
few TRBJ2-1 TRBV27 . CASSFSAFEYNEQFF TGTGCCAGCAGTTTCAGTGCGTTCGAATACAATGAGCAGTTCTTC
. TRBJ1-1 TRBV27 TRBD1 CASSLGQGEVDTEAFF TGTGCCAGCAGCTTGGGACAGGGGGAAGTAGACACTGAAGCTTTCTTT
. TRBJ1-5 TRBV3-1 . CASSRGSQNNQPQHF TGTGCCAGCAGCCGAGGGAGCCAGAACAATCAGCCCCAGCATTTT
. TRBJ1-2 TRBV2 . CASSPGVAGYTF TGTGCCAGCAGTCCAGGGGTTGCAGGCTACACCTTC
few TRBJ2-3 TRBV15 TRBD1 CATNKGQGATDTQYF TGTGCCACTAACAAAGGACAGGGGGCAACAGATACGCAGTATTTT
. TRBJ1-1 TRBV5-1 . CASSWITGATEACF TGCGCCAGCAGTTGGATTACGGGGGCCACTGAAGCTTGCTTT
few TRBJ2-5 TRBV20-1 TRBD1 CSVPGQGRETQYF TGCAGTGTACCGGGACAGGGGCGAGAGACCCAGTACTTC
many TRBJ2-1 TRBV20-1 . CSVGASNEQFF TGCAGTGTTGGGGCTTCCAATGAGCAGTTCTTC
. TRBJ2-2 TRBV19 . CASSPMSTNTGELFF TGTGCCAGTAGTCCAATGTCAACGAACACCGGGGAGCTGTTTTTT
few TRBJ2-1 TRBV11-3 . CASSLVGGDYNEQFF TGTGCCAGCAGCTTAGTGGGGGGCGACTACAATGAGCAGTTCTTC
. TRBJ1-1 TRBV5-1 . CASSLAWGGLNTEAFF TGCGCCAGCAGCTTGGCCTGGGGCGGCTTGAACACTGAAGCTTTCTTT
. TRBJ2-2 TRBV6-1 . CASITSVNTGELFF TGTGCCAGCATAACCAGCGTAAACACCGGGGAGCTGTTTTTT
. TRBJ1-1 TRBV12-3/TRBV12-4 . CASSLMVGNTEAFF TGTGCCAGCAGTTTAATGGTGGGGAACACTGAAGCTTTCTTT
once TRBJ2-2 TRBV5-1 . CASSAWTGRDTGELFF TGCGCCAGCAGCGCTTGGACAGGGAGGGATACCGGGGAGCTGTTTTTT
. TRBJ1-1 TRBV2 . CASTLDLGGTEAFF TGTGCCAGCACCCTGGACTTGGGAGGCACTGAAGCTTTCTTT
many TRBJ1-6 TRBV5-1 . CASSLDATSYNSPLHF TGCGCCAGCAGCTTGGATGCTACATCCTATAATTCACCCCTCCACTTT
. TRBJ2-3 TRBV11-2 . CASSQVTGLYTDTQYF TGTGCCAGCAGCCAGGTGACAGGCCTTTACACAGATACGCAGTATTTT
few TRBJ2-5 TRBV15 TRBD2 CATSQDGTSGRRIF TGTGCCACCAGCCAAGACGGGACTAGCGGGAGGAGGATCTTC
few TRBJ2-1 TRBV5-1 TRBD2 CASSLVGRPDINEQFF TGCGCCAGCAGCTTGGTCGGGAGGCCAGATATTAATGAGCAGTTCTTC
. TRBJ2-5 TRBV6-5 . CASSYPGEIAGELETQYF TGTGCCAGCAGTTACCCAGGAGAGATAGCCGGAGAGTTGGAGACCCAGTACTTC
. TRBJ1-4 TRBV10-3 . CAISESTEKLFF TGTGCCATCAGTGAGTCAACTGAAAAACTGTTTTTT
few TRBJ2-2 TRBV20-1 TRBD1 CSASRQGGGELFF TGCAGTGCTAGTCGACAGGGCGGTGGGGAGCTGTTTTTT
. TRBJ2-5 TRBV7-2 TRBD2 CASSRLAGGRAVETQYF TGTGCCAGCAGCCGCCTAGCGGGAGGGCGGGCAGTGGAGACCCAGTACTTC
. TRBJ1-5 TRBV7-2 TRBD1 CASSLGDREYQPQHF TGTGCCAGCAGCTTAGGAGACAGGGAGTATCAGCCCCAGCATTTT
. TRBJ1-4 TRBV5-1 TRBD1 CASSLAGQGATNEKLFF TGCGCCAGCAGCTTGGCGGGACAGGGTGCAACTAATGAAAAACTGTTTTTT
few TRBJ2-3 TRBV24-1 . CATSPHGDTQYF TGTGCCACCAGCCCCCATGGGGATACGCAGTATTTT
. TRBJ2-7 TRBV7-2 TRBD1 CASAIQGGYEQYF TGTGCCAGCGCGATACAGGGGGGCTACGAGCAGTACTTC
. TRBJ1-2 TRBV20-1 . CSARRGGTNYGYTF TGCAGTGCTAGGAGAGGTGGGACTAACTATGGCTACACCTTC
. TRBJ1-1 TRBV15 . CATSRDRGGWTEAFF TGTGCCACCAGCAGAGATAGAGGGGGTTGGACTGAAGCTTTCTTT
. TRBJ2-7 TRBV20-1 TRBD1 CSASGQGDPPCF TGCAGTGCGTCGGGACAGGGGGATCCCCCCTGCTTC
. TRBJ2-5 TRBV12-3/TRBV12-4 TRBD2 CASLGVAGYQETQYF TGTGCCAGCTTAGGGGTAGCGGGGTACCAAGAGACCCAGTACTTC
. TRBJ1-5 TRBV12-3/TRBV12-4 . CASTWGGQPQHF TGTGCCAGCACCTGGGGGGGCCAGCCCCAGCATTTT
few TRBJ2-7 TRBV20-1 TRBD2 CSARDLLGLVPHEQYF TGCAGTGCTAGAGATCTCCTAGGACTAGTCCCCCACGAGCAGTACTTC
few TRBJ2-2 TRBV5-1 TRBD1 CASSLTFSGTGGTGELFF TGCGCCAGCAGCCTCACCTTCTCCGGGACAGGGGGGACCGGGGAGCTGTTTTTT
. TRBJ1-5 TRBV27 TRBD1 CASSPIGTGGAGQPQHF TGTGCCAGCAGTCCGATCGGGACAGGGGGCGCAGGACAGCCCCAGCATTTT
few TRBJ1-2 TRBV12-3/TRBV12-4 . CASSSPTANYGYTF TGTGCCAGCAGTTCCCCGACAGCGAACTATGGCTACACCTTC
many TRBJ2-1 TRBV29-1 . CSVEDGQRRGNEQFF TGCAGCGTTGAAGATGGCCAGCGGAGAGGGAATGAGCAGTTCTTC
many TRBJ1-3 TRBV29-1 . CSVVKDLAGNTIYF TGCAGCGTTGTGAAGGACCTAGCGGGAAACACCATATATTTT
many TRBJ2-1 TRBV9 TRBD2 CASSVGGSGGRYDEQFF TGTGCCAGCAGCGTAGGGGGTAGCGGGGGCCGCTACGATGAGCAGTTCTTC
many TRBJ1-2 TRBV2 TRBD1 CASSWDRDANYGYTF TGTGCCAGCAGTTGGGACAGGGATGCTAACTATGGCTACACCTTC
. TRBJ2-1 TRBV2 . CASSRQDRAYNEQFF TGTGCCAGCAGTCGCCAGGACAGAGCCTACAATGAGCAGTTCTTC
few TRBJ1-5 TRBV2 TRBD1 CASSVAIQGAVQPQHF TGTGCCAGCAGTGTCGCGATACAGGGGGCGGTTCAGCCCCAGCATTTT
. TRBJ2-2 TRBV19 . CASSMGGTGELFF TGTGCCAGTAGTATGGGCGGCACCGGGGAGCTGTTTTTT
few TRBJ2-5 TRBV5-8 . CASSGGQYDQETQYF TGTGCCAGCAGCGGCGGACAGTACGATCAAGAGACCCAGTACTTC
. TRBJ2-5 TRBV20-1 TRBD2 CSASAPAGDQETQYF TGCAGTGCTAGCGCCCCCGCGGGAGACCAAGAGACCCAGTACTTC
few TRBJ2-3 TRBV2 . CASKEGATDTQYF TGTGCCAGCAAGGAGGGAGCCACAGATACGCAGTATTTT
. TRBJ2-1 TRBV3-1 TRBD1 CASRPGGSSYNEQFF TGTGCCAGCAGGCCAGGGGGAAGCTCCTACAATGAGCAGTTCTTC